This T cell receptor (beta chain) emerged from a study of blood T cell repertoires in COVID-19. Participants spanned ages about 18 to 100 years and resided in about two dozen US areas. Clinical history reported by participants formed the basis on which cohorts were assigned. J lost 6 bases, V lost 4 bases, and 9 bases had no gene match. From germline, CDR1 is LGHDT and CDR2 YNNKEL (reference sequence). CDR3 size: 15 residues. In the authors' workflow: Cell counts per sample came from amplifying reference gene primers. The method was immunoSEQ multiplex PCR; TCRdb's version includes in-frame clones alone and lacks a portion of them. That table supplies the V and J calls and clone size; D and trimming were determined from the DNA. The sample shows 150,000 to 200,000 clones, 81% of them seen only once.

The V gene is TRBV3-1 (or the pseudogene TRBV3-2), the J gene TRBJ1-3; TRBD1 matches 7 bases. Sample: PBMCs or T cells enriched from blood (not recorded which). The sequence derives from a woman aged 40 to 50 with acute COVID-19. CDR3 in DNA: TGTGCCAGCAGCCTTACCGGGACAGATCCAAACACCATATATTTT. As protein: CASSLTGTDPNTIYF.